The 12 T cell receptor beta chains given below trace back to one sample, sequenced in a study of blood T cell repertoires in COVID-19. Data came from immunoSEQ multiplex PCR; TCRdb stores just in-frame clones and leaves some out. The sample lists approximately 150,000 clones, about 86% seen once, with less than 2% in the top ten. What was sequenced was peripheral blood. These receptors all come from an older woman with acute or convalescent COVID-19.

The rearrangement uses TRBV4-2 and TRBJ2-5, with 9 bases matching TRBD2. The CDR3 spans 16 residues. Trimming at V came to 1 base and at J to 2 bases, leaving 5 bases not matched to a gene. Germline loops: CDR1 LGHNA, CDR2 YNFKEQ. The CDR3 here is CASSQGGLAGQETQYF. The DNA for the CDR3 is TGTGCCAGCAGCCAAGGAGGTCTAGCGGGGCAAGAGACCCAGTACTTC.

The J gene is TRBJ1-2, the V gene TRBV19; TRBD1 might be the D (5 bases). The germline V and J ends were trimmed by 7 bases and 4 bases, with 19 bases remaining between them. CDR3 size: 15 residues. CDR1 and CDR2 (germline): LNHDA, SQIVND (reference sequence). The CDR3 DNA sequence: TGTGCCAGTAATCCCGGGGGGGGTTTCGGCTATGGCTACACCTTC. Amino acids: CASNPGGGFGYGYTF.

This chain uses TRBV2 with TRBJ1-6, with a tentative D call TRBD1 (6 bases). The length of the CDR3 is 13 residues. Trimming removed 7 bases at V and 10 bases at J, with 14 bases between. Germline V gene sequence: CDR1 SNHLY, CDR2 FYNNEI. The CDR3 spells CASKGVSFSPLHF. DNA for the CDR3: TGTGCCAGCAAGGGGGTTAGCTTCTCACCCCTCCACTTT.

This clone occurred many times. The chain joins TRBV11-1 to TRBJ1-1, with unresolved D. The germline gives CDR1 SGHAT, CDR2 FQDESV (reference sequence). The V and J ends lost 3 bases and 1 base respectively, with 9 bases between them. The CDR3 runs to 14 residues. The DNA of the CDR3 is TGTGCCAGCAGCTTTTTACAGCCGAACACTGAAGCTTTCTTT. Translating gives CASSFLQPNTEAFF.

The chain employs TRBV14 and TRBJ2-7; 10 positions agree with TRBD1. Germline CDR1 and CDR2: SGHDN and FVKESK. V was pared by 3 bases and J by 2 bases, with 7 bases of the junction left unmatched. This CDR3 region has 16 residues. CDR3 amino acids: CASSHLIGTGAYEQYF. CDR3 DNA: TGTGCCAGCAGCCATTTGATCGGGACAGGGGCCTACGAGCAGTACTTC.

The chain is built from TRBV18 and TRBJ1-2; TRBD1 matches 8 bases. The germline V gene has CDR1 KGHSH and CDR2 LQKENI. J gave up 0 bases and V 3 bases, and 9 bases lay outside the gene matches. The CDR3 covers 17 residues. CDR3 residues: CASSPRGDRTSNYGYTF. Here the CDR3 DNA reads TGTGCCAGCTCACCTAGAGGGGACAGGACATCTAACTATGGCTACACCTTC. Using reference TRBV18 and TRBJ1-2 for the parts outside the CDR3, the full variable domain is NAGVMQNPRHLVRRRGQEARLRCSPMKGHSHVYWYRQLPEEGLKFMVYLQKENIIDESGMPKERFSAEFPKEGPSILRIQQVVRGDSAAYFCASSPRGDRTSNYGYTFGSGTRLTVV.

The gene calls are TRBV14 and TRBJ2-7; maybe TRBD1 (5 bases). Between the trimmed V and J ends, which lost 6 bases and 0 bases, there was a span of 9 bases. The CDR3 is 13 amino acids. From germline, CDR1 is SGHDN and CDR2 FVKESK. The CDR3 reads CASSWQGSYEQYF. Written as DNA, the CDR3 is TGTGCCAGCAGTTGGCAGGGCTCCTACGAGCAGTACTTC.

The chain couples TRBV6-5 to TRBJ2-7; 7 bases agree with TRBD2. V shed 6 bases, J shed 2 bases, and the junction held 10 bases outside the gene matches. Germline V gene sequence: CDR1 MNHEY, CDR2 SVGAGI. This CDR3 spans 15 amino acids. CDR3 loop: CASRGRLGTTYEQYF. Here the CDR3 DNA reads TGTGCCAGCAGGGGGCGGTTGGGGACTACCTACGAGCAGTACTTC.

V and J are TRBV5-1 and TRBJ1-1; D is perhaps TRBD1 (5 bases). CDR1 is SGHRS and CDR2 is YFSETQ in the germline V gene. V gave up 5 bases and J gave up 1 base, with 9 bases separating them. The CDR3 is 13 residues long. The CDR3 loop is CASRRGENTEAFF. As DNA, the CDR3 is TGCGCCAGCAGGCGGGGGGAGAACACTGAAGCTTTCTTT.

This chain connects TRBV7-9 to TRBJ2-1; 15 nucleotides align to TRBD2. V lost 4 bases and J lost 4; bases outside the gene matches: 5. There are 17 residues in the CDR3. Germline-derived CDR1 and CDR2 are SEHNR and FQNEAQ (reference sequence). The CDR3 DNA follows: TGTGCCAGCAGCTCCGGGACTAGCGGGGGGCATTACAATGAGCAGTTCTTC. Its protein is CASSSGTSGGHYNEQFF.

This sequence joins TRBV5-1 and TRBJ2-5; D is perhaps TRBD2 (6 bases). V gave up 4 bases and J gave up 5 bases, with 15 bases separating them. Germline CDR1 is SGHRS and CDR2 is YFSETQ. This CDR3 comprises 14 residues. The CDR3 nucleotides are TGCGCCAGCAGCGGCGGGAACCCGGGGGAGACCCAGTACTTC. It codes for CASSGGNPGETQYF.

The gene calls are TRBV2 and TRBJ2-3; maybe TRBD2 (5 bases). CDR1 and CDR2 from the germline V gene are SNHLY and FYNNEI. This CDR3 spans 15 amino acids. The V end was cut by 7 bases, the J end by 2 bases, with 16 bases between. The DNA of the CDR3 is TGTGCCAGCAAGCGGTCATCGGAGGCCACAGATACGCAGTATTTT. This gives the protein CASKRSSEATDTQYF.